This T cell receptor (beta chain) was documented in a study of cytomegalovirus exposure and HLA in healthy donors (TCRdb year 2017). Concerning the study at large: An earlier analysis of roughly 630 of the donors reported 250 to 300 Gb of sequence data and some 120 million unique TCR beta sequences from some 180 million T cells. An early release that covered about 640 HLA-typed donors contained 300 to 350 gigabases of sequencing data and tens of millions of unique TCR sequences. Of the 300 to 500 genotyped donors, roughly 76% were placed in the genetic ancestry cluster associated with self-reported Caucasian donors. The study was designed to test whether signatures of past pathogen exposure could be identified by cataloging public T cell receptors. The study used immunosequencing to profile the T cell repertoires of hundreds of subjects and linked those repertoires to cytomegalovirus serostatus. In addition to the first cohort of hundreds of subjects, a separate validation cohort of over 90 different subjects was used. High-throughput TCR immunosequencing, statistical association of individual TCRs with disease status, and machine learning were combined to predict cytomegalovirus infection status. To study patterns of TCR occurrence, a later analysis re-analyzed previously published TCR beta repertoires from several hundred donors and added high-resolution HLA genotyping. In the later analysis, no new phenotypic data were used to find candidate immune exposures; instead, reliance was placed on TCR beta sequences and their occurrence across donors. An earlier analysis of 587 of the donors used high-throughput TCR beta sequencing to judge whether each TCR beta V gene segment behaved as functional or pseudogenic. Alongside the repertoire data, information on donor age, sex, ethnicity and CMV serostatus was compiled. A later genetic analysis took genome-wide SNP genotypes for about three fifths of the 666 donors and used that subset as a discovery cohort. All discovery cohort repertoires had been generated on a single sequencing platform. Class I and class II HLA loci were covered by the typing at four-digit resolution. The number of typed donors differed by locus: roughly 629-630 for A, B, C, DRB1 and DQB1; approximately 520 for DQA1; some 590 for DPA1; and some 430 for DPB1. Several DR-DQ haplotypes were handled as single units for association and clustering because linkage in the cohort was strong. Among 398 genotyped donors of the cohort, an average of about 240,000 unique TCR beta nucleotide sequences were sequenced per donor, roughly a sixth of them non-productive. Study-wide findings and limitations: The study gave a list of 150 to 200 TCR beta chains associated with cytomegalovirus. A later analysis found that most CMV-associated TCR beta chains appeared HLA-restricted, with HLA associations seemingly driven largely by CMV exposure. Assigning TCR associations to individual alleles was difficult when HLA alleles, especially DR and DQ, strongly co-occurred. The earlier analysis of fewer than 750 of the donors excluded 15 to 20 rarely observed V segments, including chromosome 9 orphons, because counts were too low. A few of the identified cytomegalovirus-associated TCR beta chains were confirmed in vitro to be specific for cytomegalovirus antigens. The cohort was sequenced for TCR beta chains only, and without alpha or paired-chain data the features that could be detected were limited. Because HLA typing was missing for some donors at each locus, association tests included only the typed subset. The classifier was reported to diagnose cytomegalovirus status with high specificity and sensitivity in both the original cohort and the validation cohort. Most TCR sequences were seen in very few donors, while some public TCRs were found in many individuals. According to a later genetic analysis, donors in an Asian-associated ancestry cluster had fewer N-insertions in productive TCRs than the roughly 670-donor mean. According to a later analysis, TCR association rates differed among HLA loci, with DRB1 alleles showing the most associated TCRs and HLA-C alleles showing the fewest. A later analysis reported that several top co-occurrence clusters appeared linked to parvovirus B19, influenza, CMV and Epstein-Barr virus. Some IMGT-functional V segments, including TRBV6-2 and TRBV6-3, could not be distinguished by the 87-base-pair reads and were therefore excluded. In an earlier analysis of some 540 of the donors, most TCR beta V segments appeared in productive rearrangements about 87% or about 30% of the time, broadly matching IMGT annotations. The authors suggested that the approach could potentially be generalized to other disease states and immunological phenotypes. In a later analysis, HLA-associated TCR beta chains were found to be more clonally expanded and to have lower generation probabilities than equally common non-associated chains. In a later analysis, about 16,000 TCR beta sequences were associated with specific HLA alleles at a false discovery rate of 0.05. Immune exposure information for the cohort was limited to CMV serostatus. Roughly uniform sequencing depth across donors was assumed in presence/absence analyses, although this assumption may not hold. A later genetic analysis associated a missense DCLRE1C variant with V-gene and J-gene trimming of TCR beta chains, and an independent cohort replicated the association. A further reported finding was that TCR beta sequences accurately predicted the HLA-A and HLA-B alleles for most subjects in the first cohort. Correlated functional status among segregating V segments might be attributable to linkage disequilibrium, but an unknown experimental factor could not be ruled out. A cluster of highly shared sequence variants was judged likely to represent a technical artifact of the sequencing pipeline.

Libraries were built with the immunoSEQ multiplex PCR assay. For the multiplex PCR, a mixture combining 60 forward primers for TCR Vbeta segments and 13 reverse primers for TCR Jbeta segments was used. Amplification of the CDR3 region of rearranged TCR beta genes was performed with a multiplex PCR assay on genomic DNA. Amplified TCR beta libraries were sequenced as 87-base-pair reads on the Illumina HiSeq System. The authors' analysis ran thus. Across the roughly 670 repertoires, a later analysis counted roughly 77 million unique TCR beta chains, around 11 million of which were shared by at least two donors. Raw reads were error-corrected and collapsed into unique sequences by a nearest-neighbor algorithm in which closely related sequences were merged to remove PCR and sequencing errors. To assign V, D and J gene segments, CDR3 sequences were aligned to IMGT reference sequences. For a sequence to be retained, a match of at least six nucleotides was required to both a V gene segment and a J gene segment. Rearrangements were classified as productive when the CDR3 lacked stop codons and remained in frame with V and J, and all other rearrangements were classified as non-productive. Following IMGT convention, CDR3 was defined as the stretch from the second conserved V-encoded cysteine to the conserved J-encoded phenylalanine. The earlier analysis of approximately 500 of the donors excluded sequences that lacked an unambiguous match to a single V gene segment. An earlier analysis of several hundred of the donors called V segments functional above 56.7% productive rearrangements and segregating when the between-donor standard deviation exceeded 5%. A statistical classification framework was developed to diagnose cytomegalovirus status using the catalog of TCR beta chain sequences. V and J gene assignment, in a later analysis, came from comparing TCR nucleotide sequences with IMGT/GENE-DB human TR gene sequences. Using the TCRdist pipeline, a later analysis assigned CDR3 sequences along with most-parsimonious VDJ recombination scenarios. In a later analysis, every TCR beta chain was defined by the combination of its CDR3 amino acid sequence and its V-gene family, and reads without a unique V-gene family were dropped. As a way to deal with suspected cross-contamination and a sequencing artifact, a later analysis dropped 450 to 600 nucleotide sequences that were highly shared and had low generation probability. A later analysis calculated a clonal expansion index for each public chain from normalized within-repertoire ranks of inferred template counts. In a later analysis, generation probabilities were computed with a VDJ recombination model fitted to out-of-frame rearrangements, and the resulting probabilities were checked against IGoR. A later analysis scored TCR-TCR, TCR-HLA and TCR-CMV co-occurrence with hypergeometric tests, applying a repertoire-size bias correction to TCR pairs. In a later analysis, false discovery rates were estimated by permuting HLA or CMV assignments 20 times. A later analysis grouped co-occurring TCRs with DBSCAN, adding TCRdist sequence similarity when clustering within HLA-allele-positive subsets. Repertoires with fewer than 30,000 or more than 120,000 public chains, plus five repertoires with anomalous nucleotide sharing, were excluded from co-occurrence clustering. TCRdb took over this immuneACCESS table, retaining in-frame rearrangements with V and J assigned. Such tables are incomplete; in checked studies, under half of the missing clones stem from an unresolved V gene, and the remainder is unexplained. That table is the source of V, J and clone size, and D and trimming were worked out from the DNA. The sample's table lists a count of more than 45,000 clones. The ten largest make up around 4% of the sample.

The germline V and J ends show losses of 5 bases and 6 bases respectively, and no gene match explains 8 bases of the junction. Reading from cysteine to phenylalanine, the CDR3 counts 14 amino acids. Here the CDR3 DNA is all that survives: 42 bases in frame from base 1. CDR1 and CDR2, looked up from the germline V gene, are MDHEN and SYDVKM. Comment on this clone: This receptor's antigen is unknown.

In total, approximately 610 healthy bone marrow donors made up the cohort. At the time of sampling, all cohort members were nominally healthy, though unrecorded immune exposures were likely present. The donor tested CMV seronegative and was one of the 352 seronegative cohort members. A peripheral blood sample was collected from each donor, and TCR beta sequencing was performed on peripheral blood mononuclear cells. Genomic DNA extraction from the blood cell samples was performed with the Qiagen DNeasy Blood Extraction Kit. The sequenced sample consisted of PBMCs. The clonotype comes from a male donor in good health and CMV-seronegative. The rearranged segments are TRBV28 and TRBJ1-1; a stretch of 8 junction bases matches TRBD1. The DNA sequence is TGTGCCAGCAGTCGAACGGACAGGGTCTCTGAAGCTTTCTTT. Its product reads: CASSRTDRVSEAFF.